What follows are 18 T cell receptor beta chains derived from one specimen sequenced in a study of beta chain features in type 1 diabetes. The study reverse transcribed the entire isolated RNA, so it sequenced expressed TCRB transcripts. TCRdb's copy holds only in-frame clones and misses some; the assay was immunoSEQ multiplex PCR. The table shows hundreds of thousands of clones, with around a sixth occurring only once. The specimen sequenced was naive CD4+ T cells from blood. The receptors originated from a woman aged 18-35 years in good health.

This clone was observed a handful of times. The gene calls are TRBV7-8 and TRBJ2-5, with a weak D call TRBD1 (6 bases). Germline V gene sequence: CDR1 SGHVS, CDR2 FQNEAQ. The length of the CDR3 is 16 residues. Trimming took 2 bases from V and 4 from J, leaving 17 bases between them. This CDR3 is CASSLKGGVGAETQYF. The CDR3 DNA follows: TGTGCCAGCAGCTTAAAGGGCGGAGTGGGGGCAGAGACCCAGTACTTC.

The gene calls are TRBV7-8 and TRBJ2-7, with 7 nucleotides matching TRBD2. This CDR3 is 14 amino acids long. V shed 5 bases and J 4 bases; nucleotides not matched to a gene: 8. Germline CDR1 is SGHVS and CDR2 is FQNEAQ. CDR3 in amino acids: CASSPLRTRYEQYF. The CDR3 DNA sequence: TGTGCCAGCAGCCCTTTACGGACTAGATACGAGCAGTACTTC.

In its sample, this clone was seen a few times. The chain combines TRBV28 with TRBJ2-2; the D gene is possibly TRBD1 (6 bases). From germline, CDR1 is MDHEN and CDR2 SYDVKM. This CDR3 is built from 12 residues. V was clipped by 6 bases and J by 7 bases, with 9 bases between them. CDR3 coding DNA: TGTGCCAGCAGCATACAGGGCGGGGAGCTGTTTTTT. It encodes CASSIQGGELFF.

The chain links TRBV19 to TRBJ2-1, with D perhaps TRBD2 (6 bases). V was shortened by 5 bases and J by 7 bases, with 15 bases between the two germline ends. Germline-derived CDR1 and CDR2 are LNHDA and SQIVND (reference sequence). The CDR3 has 14 residues. CDR3 DNA sequence: TGTGCCAGTAGTCTTGCCAGCGGGCGTAATGAGCAGTTCTTC. The encoded protein is CASSLASGRNEQFF.

A few counts support this clone. The chain is built from TRBV7-2 and TRBJ1-2; the D gene is possibly TRBD1 (6 bases). This CDR3 comprises 14 residues. V shed 5 bases and J shed 3 bases, with 13 bases lying between them. Germline lookup yields CDR1 SGHTA and CDR2 FQGNSA. CDR3 nucleotide sequence: TGTGCCAGCAGCCGTACCGGACAGCACTATGGCTACACCTTC. This codes for CASSRTGQHYGYTF. Full variable domain (missing parts from reference TRBV7-2 and TRBJ1-2): GAGVSQSPSNKVTEKGKDVELRCDPISGHTALYWYRQSLGQGLEFLIYFQGNSAPDKSGLPSDRFSAERTGGSVSTLTIQRTQQEDSAVYLCASSRTGQHYGYTFGSGTRLTVV.

This chain uses TRBV28 with TRBJ2-3, with D perhaps TRBD2 (5 bases). The CDR3 is made up of 17 amino acids. Germline V gene lookup returns CDR1 MDHEN and CDR2 SYDVKM. Trimming left V 4 bases short and J 1 base short, with 18 bases between. The CDR3 DNA sequence: TGTGCCAGCAGTTCGTGGAGGTGGCCCGCTGGCACAGATACGCAGTATTTT. This sequence encodes CASSSWRWPAGTDTQYF.

This chain joins TRBV27 and TRBJ1-5; 10 nucleotides align to TRBD1. CDR3 length: 17 amino acids. V shed 6 bases, J shed 7 bases, and the junction held 15 bases outside the gene matches. Per the germline V gene, CDR1 is MNHEY and CDR2 is SMNVEV (reference sequence). CDR3 region: CASRQKSGTGVGQPQHF. CDR3 bases: TGTGCCAGCAGGCAAAAATCCGGGACAGGGGTCGGGCAGCCCCAGCATTTT.

The chain recombines TRBV2 with TRBJ2-3, with 9 bases aligning to TRBD2. The junction had 7 bases not matched to a gene; V was cut back by 7 bases and J by 5 bases. Germline assignment: CDR1 SNHLY and CDR2 FYNNEI. The length of the CDR3 is 14 residues. The CDR3 DNA reads as TGTGCCAGCACCCCGGGACTAGCTGGAGATACGCAGTATTTT. Translation: CASTPGLAGDTQYF. The variable domain in full, completed from reference TRBV2 and TRBJ2-3, reads EPEVTQTPSHQVTQMGQEVILRCVPISNHLYFYWYRQILGQKVEFLVSFYNNEISEKSEIFDDQFSVERPDGSNFTLKIRSTKLEDSAMYFCASTPGLAGDTQYFGPGTRLTVL.

The chain links TRBV29-1 to TRBJ2-7; 10 nucleotides align to TRBD1. CDR1 and CDR2 (germline): SQVTM, ANQGSEA. The CDR3 totals 13 residues. V lost 5 bases and J lost 5; bases outside the gene matches: 6. The CDR3 protein is CSVKGQGINEQYF. CDR3 bases: TGCAGCGTTAAGGGACAGGGGATAAACGAGCAGTACTTC.

In its sample, this clone was seen a few times. The rearrangement uses TRBV19 and TRBJ2-1; maybe TRBD2 (5 bases). Germline CDR1 LNHDA, CDR2 SQIVND (reference sequence). With 7 bases removed from V and 4 bases from J, the gap between germline ends came to 11 bases. This CDR3 is built from 13 residues. In DNA, the CDR3 is TGTGCCAGTACCGCGGACTCGTACAATGAGCAGTTCTTC. Translation gives CASTADSYNEQFF.

This chain links TRBV2 with TRBJ2-5; D call uncertain. The CDR3 runs to 11 residues. V dropped 4 bases and J dropped 5 bases, with 5 bases sitting between them. Per the germline V gene, CDR1 is SNHLY and CDR2 is FYNNEI. Written as DNA, the CDR3 is TGTGCCAGCAGTGCGGTGGAGACCCAGTACTTC. Translation: CASSAVETQYF.

This clone was seen a few times. The rearrangement links TRBV29-1 to TRBJ2-7; no firm D call. The germline V and J ends were trimmed by 4 bases and 0 bases, with 7 bases remaining between them. The CDR3 contains 12 residues. In germline, CDR1 is SQVTM, CDR2 ANQGSEA. DNA of the CDR3: TGCAGCGTTGCGGTGGTCTCCTACGAGCAGTACTTC. Translation gives CSVAVVSYEQYF.

There are a few counts of this clone. V is TRBV5-1 and J is TRBJ2-5; D is uncertain. This CDR3 has 13 residues. Germline values: CDR1 SGHRS, CDR2 YFSETQ. V was cut by 0 bases and J by 1 base, with 4 bases left in between. CDR3 nucleotides: TGCGCCAGCAGCTTGGCCCCCCAAGAGACCCAGTACTTC. Amino acid sequence: CASSLAPQETQYF.

CDR3 sequence (DNA): TGTGCCATCACCGTGGACAGGGACTATGGCTACACCTTC. Its protein is CAITVDRDYGYTF. The V gene is TRBV10-3, the J gene TRBJ1-2; TRBD1 agrees at 8 bases. V lost 7 bases to trimming and J lost 3 bases; unmatched junction nucleotides: 4. Looked up from germline, CDR1 is ENHRY and CDR2 is SYGVKD. This CDR3 has 13 residues.

The chain carries TRBV11-2 and TRBJ1-2; the D gene is possibly TRBD1 (5 bases). The CDR3 spans 14 residues. Trimming pared 0 bases from V and 7 bases from J, leaving 12 bases between. Germline V gives CDR1 SGHAT, CDR2 FQNNGV. In nucleotides, the CDR3 is TGTGCCAGCAGCTTAGATCGGGCAGGGTTTGGCTACACCTTC. Translating gives CASSLDRAGFGYTF.

This clone was recorded a few times. The chain is built from TRBV11-3 and TRBJ2-3, with D uncertain. The germline V gene encodes CDR1 SGHNT and CDR2 YENEEA. V gave up 3 bases and J gave up 7 bases, with 2 bases separating them. The CDR3 extends over 10 amino acids. CDR3 sequence (DNA): TGTGCCAGCAGCTTCCATACGCAGTATTTT. The encoded protein is CASSFHTQYF. Looking up the rest from reference TRBV11-3 and TRBJ2-3 gives the full variable domain: EAGVVQSPRYKIIEKKQPVAFWCNPISGHNTLYWYLQNLGQGPELLIRYENEEAVDDSQLPKDRFSAERLKGVDSTLKIQPAELGDSAVYLCASSFHTQYFGPGTRLTVL.

The chain carries TRBV7-9 and TRBJ2-2, with 9 positions matching TRBD2. The CDR3 has 15 amino acids. The junction had 13 bases not matched to a gene; V was cut back by 6 bases and J by 11 bases. Germline CDR1 reads SEHNR; CDR2 reads FQNEAQ (reference sequence). Here the CDR3 reads CASRLQEAAGGELFF. In nucleotides, the CDR3 is TGTGCCAGCAGACTACAAGAGGCAGCGGGGGGAGAGCTGTTTTTT. Variable domain in full (rest from reference TRBV7-9 and TRBJ2-2): DTGVSQNPRHKITKRGQNVTFRCDPISEHNRLYWYRQTLGQGPEFLTYFQNEAQLEKSRLLSDRFSAERPKGSFSTLEIQRTEQGDSAMYLCASRLQEAAGGELFFGEGSRLTVL.

This clone showed up just a few times. The chain uses TRBV2 and TRBJ2-7; a weak D match, TRBD1 (6 bases). This CDR3 region has 15 residues. In germline, CDR1 is SNHLY, CDR2 FYNNEI. Deletions cut 6 bases from V and 5 bases from J, with 20 bases between. In DNA, the CDR3 is TGTGCCAGCAGAGCAAGGGGGTCCAACCCGCACGAGCAGTACTTC. Amino acids: CASRARGSNPHEQYF.